This T cell receptor beta chain originates from a study of neurological immune-mediated disorders. The CDR3 spans 15 residues. V was clipped by 4 bases and J by 2 bases; unmatched bases: 7. Germline V gene data show CDR1 as SGHTA and CDR2 as FQGNSA. This clonotype was observed many times. Each CDR3 protein is one row after TCRdb ran MiXCR on the 5' RACE reads. Of about 87,000 distinct CDR3 sequences in the sample, roughly 3.2% were seen once. Sequencing was carried out using PBMCs. This chain links TRBV7-2 with TRBJ2-5; 7 nucleotides agree with TRBD1. The TCR sequence derives from a woman in her forties or fifties with multiple sclerosis. CDR3 region: CASSWYGGQQETQYF. CDR3 nucleotides: TGTGCCAGCAGCTGGTATGGGGGACAGCAAGAGACCCAGTACTTC. The variable domain in full, completed from reference TRBV7-2 and TRBJ2-5, reads GAGVSQSPSNKVTEKGKDVELRCDPISGHTALYWYRQSLGQGLEFLIYFQGNSAPDKSGLPSDRFSAERTGGSVSTLTIQRTQQEDSAVYLCASSWYGGQQETQYFGPGTRLLVL.